The 2 T cell receptor beta chains below come from one sample, sequenced in a study of CD8 T cells in Susac syndrome. Random hexamers were used to reverse transcribe an amount of roughly 0.45 to 1 ug RNA. MiXCR, applied by TCRdb to the immunoSEQ multiplex PCR reads, yields one record per CDR3 protein. The sample includes under 200,000 distinct CDR3 sequences, 85% to 95% seen only once; the top ten take around 0.1%. The sequencing sample was made of CD4+ T cells from PBMCs. These receptors originate from a human donor in good health.

The gene calls are TRBV15 and TRBJ2-7; a possible D gene is TRBD1 (6 bases). Germline CDR1 and CDR2: LNHNV and YYDKDF (reference sequence). There are 14 residues in the CDR3. Trimming took 1 base from V and 2 from J, leaving 9 bases between them. In DNA form, the CDR3 reads TGTGCCACCAGCAGAGTACAGGGAACCTACGAGCAGTACTTC. It specifies CATSRVQGTYEQYF. The entire variable domain, with the rest obtained from reference TRBV15 and TRBJ2-7, is as follows: DAMVIQNPRYQVTQFGKPVTLSCSQTLNHNVMYWYQQKSSQAPKLLFHYYDKDFNNEADTPDNFQSRRPNTSFCFLDIRSPGLGDTAMYLCATSRVQGTYEQYFGPGTRLTVT.

The gene calls are TRBV11-2 and TRBJ2-7; D gene ambiguous. Trimming removed 0 bases at V and 7 bases at J, with 22 bases between. The CDR3 spans 17 residues. Germline CDR1 is SGHAT and CDR2 is FQNNGV. CDR3 region: CASSLDRASSRLREQYF. Here the CDR3 DNA reads TGTGCCAGCAGCTTAGATCGGGCTTCCTCCCGGCTCCGGGAGCAGTACTTC. Variable domain in full (rest from reference TRBV11-2 and TRBJ2-7): EAGVAQSPRYKIIEKRQSVAFWCNPISGHATLYWYQQILGQGPKLLIQFQNNGVVDDSQLPKDRFSAERLKGVDSTLKIQPAKLEDSAVYLCASSLDRASSRLREQYFGPGTRLTVT.